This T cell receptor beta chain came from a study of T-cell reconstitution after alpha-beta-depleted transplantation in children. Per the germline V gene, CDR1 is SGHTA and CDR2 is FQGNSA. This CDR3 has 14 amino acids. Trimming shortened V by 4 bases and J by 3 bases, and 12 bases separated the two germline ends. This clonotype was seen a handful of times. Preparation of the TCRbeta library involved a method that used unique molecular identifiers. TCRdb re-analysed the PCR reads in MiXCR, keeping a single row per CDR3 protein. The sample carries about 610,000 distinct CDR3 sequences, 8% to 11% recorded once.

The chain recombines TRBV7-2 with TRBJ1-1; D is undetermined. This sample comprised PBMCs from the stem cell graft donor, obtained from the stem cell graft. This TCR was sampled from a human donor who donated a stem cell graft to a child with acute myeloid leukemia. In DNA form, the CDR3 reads TGTGCCAGCAGCTCCCTCCATGGGTACACTGAAGCTTTCTTT. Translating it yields CASSSLHGYTEAFF.